The 25 T cell receptor beta chains below were found in one sample sequenced in a study of T cell responses to AZD1222 COVID-19 vaccine. Clones were sequenced by immunoSEQ multiplex PCR, and TCRdb holds only the in-frame ones, with some missing. The sample consists of under 120,000 clones, more than 90% of them appearing once. Here the sequenced sample was peripheral blood, taken on day 0 of AZD1222 vaccination. All receptors derive from an adult in good health.

The gene calls are TRBV5-1 and TRBJ2-3; 7 nucleotides agree with TRBD1. The CDR3 contains 15 residues. V lost 1 base, J lost 6 bases, and 8 bases stayed unmatched. The germline gives CDR1 SGHRS, CDR2 YFSETQ. CDR3 DNA sequence: TGCGCCAGCAGCTTGTCGGTAGGGGGCGCGGATACGCAGTATTTT. Translated, it gives CASSLSVGGADTQYF.

The chain recombines TRBV3-1 (or the pseudogene TRBV3-2) with TRBJ1-6; 12 bases fit TRBD1. The V gene's germline CDR1 is LGHDT and CDR2 YNNKEL (reference sequence). Trimming cost V 2 bases and J 9 bases; bases outside gene matches: 8. The CDR3 totals 17 residues. The CDR3 sequence: CASSQTGTGGAGSPLHF. In DNA, the CDR3 is TGTGCCAGCAGCCAAACCGGGACAGGGGGCGCGGGTTCACCCCTCCACTTT.

J is TRBJ2-7 and V is TRBV11-2; D may be TRBD1 (6 bases). Germline V gene data show CDR1 as SGHAT and CDR2 as FQNNGV. V lost 2 bases and J lost 5, with 16 bases in between. The CDR3 runs 15 residues. The CDR3 spells CASSLSGVALDEQYF. The CDR3 bases are TGTGCCAGCAGCTTATCAGGGGTGGCCTTGGACGAGCAGTACTTC.

This clone was observed at least ten times. This chain joins TRBV6-1 and TRBJ2-7, with 7 nucleotides matching TRBD2. The trim removed 3 bases at V and 1 base at J, leaving 6 bases unmatched. Germline V gives CDR1 MNHNS, CDR2 SASEGT. The CDR3 length is 15 residues. The chain's CDR3 is CASSELAEGSYEQYF. CDR3 DNA: TGTGCCAGCAGTGAGCTAGCGGAGGGATCCTACGAGCAGTACTTC.

In its sample, this clone was seen once. The V call is TRBV28, the J call TRBJ2-7, with D maybe TRBD1 (6 bases). V was clipped by 2 bases and J by 3 bases, with 14 bases between them. CDR3 size: 15 residues. Germline V gene data show CDR1 as MDHEN and CDR2 as SYDVKM. In nucleotides, the CDR3 is TGTGCCAGCAGTTTAGCCGGGACACGATACTACGAGCAGTACTTC. Protein product: CASSLAGTRYYEQYF.

The genes are TRBV5-4 and TRBJ1-1; 7 nucleotides align to TRBD1. CDR1 and CDR2 (germline): SGHNT, YYREEE (reference sequence). The length of the CDR3 is 14 residues. Trimming removed 4 bases from V and 1 base from J; junction bases left unmatched: 4. The CDR3 coding sequence is TGTGCCAGCAGCCTGGGACAGACGAACACTGAAGCTTTCTTT. This translates into CASSLGQTNTEAFF.

The rearrangement uses TRBV7-2 and TRBJ2-7; 16 nucleotides align to TRBD2. Germline CDR1 SGHTA, CDR2 FQGNSA. The trim removed 5 bases at V and 12 bases at J, leaving 10 bases unmatched. The CDR3 length is 15 residues. CDR3 bases: TGTGCCAGCAGCGAAAATCCGGGACTAGCGGGGGGGCGGTACTTC. Encoded protein: CASSENPGLAGGRYF.

The chain is built from TRBV3-1 (or the pseudogene TRBV3-2) and TRBJ1-3; no firm D call. The V end was cut by 4 bases, the J end by 0 bases, with 16 bases between. This CDR3 is 17 amino acids long. CDR1 is LGHDT, CDR2 YNNKEL, per germline (reference sequence). This chain's CDR3 is CASSLILGENSGNTIYF. As DNA, the CDR3 is TGTGCCAGCAGCCTCATACTTGGGGAAAACTCTGGAAACACCATATATTTT.

The V call is TRBV5-4, the J call TRBJ2-7; TRBD1 aligns across 9 bases. Germline CDR1 is SGHNT and CDR2 is YYREEE (reference sequence). Trimming at V came to 3 bases and at J to 4 bases, leaving 5 bases not matched to a gene. The CDR3 is 14 amino acids. CDR3 coding DNA: TGTGCCAGCAGCTCGGGACAGGGATCGTACGAGCAGTACTTC. It yields the protein CASSSGQGSYEQYF. The full variable domain, rest sourced from reference TRBV5-4 and TRBJ2-7, is ETGVTQSPTHLIKTRGQQVTLRCSSQSGHNTVSWYQQALGQGPQFIFQYYREEENGRGNFPPRFSGLQFPNYSSELNVNALELDDSALYLCASSSGQGSYEQYFGPGTRLTVT.

The chain links TRBV7-8 to TRBJ1-5; unclear D gene. Germline V gene data show CDR1 as SGHVS and CDR2 as FQNEAQ. The CDR3 loop spans 17 amino acids. Trimming shortened V by 3 bases and J by 2 bases, and 17 bases separated the two germline ends. CDR3: CASSFSLVGNGNQPQHF. The CDR3 nucleotides read TGTGCCAGCAGCTTTTCGTTGGTAGGGAATGGCAATCAGCCCCAGCATTTT.

The V call is TRBV7-8, the J call TRBJ1-1; D ambiguous. The CDR3 runs to 13 residues. Trimming left V 6 bases short and J 2 bases short, with 10 bases between. The germline gives CDR1 SGHVS, CDR2 FQNEAQ. The CDR3 spells CASSFVENTEAFF. The CDR3 nucleotides are TGTGCCAGCAGTTTCGTGGAAAACACTGAAGCTTTCTTT.

The chain joins TRBV5-1 to TRBJ1-1; D is perhaps TRBD1 (5 bases). Trimming pared 0 bases from V and 6 bases from J, leaving 9 bases between. The V gene's germline CDR1 is SGHRS and CDR2 YFSETQ. This CDR3 region has 13 residues. CDR3 in DNA: TGCGCCAGCAGCTTGGGGACATCCCCTGAAGCTTTCTTT. Amino acids: CASSLGTSPEAFF.

The chain employs TRBV9 and TRBJ1-2; D uncertain. CDR1 SGDLS and CDR2 YYNGEE come from the germline V gene. V was shortened by 0 bases and J by 1 base, with 7 bases between the two germline ends. The CDR3 length is 14 residues. The DNA of the CDR3 is TGTGCCAGCAGCGTAGATTTTGGTAACTATGGCTACACCTTC. Translating gives CASSVDFGNYGYTF.

The J gene is TRBJ2-1, the V gene TRBV6-4; the D gene could be TRBD1 or TRBD2 (5 bases each). Germline V gene data show CDR1 as MRHNA and CDR2 as SNTAGT. Trimming removed 0 bases at V and 4 bases at J, with 10 bases between. The CDR3 totals 15 residues. CDR3 residues: CASSDSPGTYNEQFF. CDR3 bases: TGTGCCAGCAGTGACTCCCCGGGGACGTACAATGAGCAGTTCTTC.

The V and J genes are TRBV28 and TRBJ1-2; 7 bases agree with TRBD1. V lost 3 bases to trimming and J lost 5 bases; unmatched junction nucleotides: 9. This CDR3 has 15 residues. The germline gives CDR1 MDHEN, CDR2 SYDVKM. CDR3: CASSFSADRIYGYTF. CDR3 sequence (DNA): TGTGCCAGCAGTTTTTCGGCGGACAGGATATATGGCTACACCTTC.

The V and J genes are TRBV5-6 and TRBJ1-1; D perhaps matches TRBD1 (5 bases). The CDR3 extends over 17 amino acids. Per the germline V gene, CDR1 is SGHDT and CDR2 is YYEEEE. Trimming removed 3 bases from V and 3 bases from J, with 21 bases in between. Here the CDR3 reads CASSSLRVMEGDTEAFF. CDR3 nucleotide sequence: TGTGCCAGCAGCTCCCTCCGCGTTATGGAAGGGGACACTGAAGCTTTCTTT. The full variable domain, its missing parts supplied by reference TRBV5-6 and TRBJ1-1, is DAGVTQSPTHLIKTRGQQVTLRCSPKSGHDTVSWYQQALGQGPQFIFQYYEEEERQRGNFPDRFSGHQFPNYSSELNVNALLLGDSALYLCASSSLRVMEGDTEAFFGQGTRLTVV.

The rearrangement uses TRBV3-1 (or the pseudogene TRBV3-2) and TRBJ1-6; D is uncertain. Trimming removed 7 bases at V and 10 bases at J, with 20 bases between. Germline values: CDR1 LGHDT, CDR2 YNNKEL (reference sequence). This CDR3 spans 15 amino acids. CDR3 sequence (DNA): TGTGCCAGCACCACTAGTCCTTTCGTAGGATCACCCCTCCACTTT. This sequence encodes CASTTSPFVGSPLHF.

The chain uses TRBV11-2 and TRBJ1-2; no reliable D call. V gave up 2 bases and J gave up 11 bases, with 21 bases separating them. The CDR3 runs 15 residues. In germline, CDR1 is SGHAT, CDR2 FQNNGV. CDR3 loop: CASSLTQDQDMRYTF. The CDR3 bases are TGTGCCAGCAGCTTAACCCAGGACCAGGATATGCGGTACACCTTC.

This chain links TRBV6-2 or TRBV6-3 with TRBJ1-5; a possible D gene is TRBD1 (5 bases). Trimming stripped 6 bases from V and 4 bases from J, with 10 bases between. The length of the CDR3 is 13 residues. In germline, CDR1 is MNHEY, CDR2 SVGEGT. As DNA, the CDR3 is TGTGCCAGCAGCCGCGACAGAAATCAGCCCCAGCATTTT. Translating it yields CASSRDRNQPQHF.

This sequence joins TRBV6-5 and TRBJ1-1, with TRBD1 matching over 9 bases. CDR3 length: 13 residues. Germline V lookup: CDR1 MNHEY, CDR2 SVGAGI. Trimming cost V 5 bases and J 11 bases; bases outside gene matches: 9. CDR3 DNA: TGTGCCAGCAGTCCCCGGGACAGGGAGATGGCTTTCTTT. Translated, it gives CASSPRDREMAFF.

This clone was recorded once. This rearrangement joins TRBV5-6 to TRBJ1-1, with D unresolved. The V and J ends lost 1 base and 1 base respectively, with 14 bases between them. Germline lookup yields CDR1 SGHDT and CDR2 YYEEEE. CDR3 length: 16 amino acids. The CDR3 DNA follows: TGTGCCAGCAGCTTGATGGGTTTCATGGGGAACACTGAAGCTTTCTTT. It yields the protein CASSLMGFMGNTEAFF.

The rearrangement links TRBV15 to TRBJ1-1, with D uncertain. Germline V gene data show CDR1 as LNHNV and CDR2 as YYDKDF (reference sequence). This CDR3 has 15 residues. The ends were cut back, 4 bases at V and 3 bases at J, with 15 bases in the middle. CDR3 nucleotides: TGTGCCACCAGCATTCGGACGGTCGATGACACTGAAGCTTTCTTT. Amino acids: CATSIRTVDDTEAFF.

This chain connects TRBV19 to TRBJ1-1; D ambiguous. CDR3 length equals 15 residues. The germline V and J ends were trimmed by 6 bases and 4 bases, with 18 bases remaining between them. CDR1 is LNHDA, CDR2 SQIVND, per germline (reference sequence). The DNA for the CDR3 is TGTGCCAGTAGCCCCTCGGGGTCGGGAGGCACTGAAGCTTTCTTT. Amino acid sequence: CASSPSGSGGTEAFF.

CDR3 nucleotide sequence: TGTGCCAGCAGGGGAAGCCTTCGGAGCAATCAGCCCCAGCATTTT. Its protein is CASRGSLRSNQPQHF. This rearrangement joins TRBV28 to TRBJ1-5; D ambiguous. V lost 6 bases, J lost 1 base, and 13 bases lay in between. Germline loops: CDR1 MDHEN, CDR2 SYDVKM. The CDR3 sequence is 15 residues long.

The CDR3 is CASSIPKQGASQPQHF. The CDR3 nucleotides are TGTGCCAGTAGTATACCCAAACAGGGGGCAAGTCAGCCCCAGCATTTT. The rearrangement uses TRBV19 and TRBJ1-5; TRBD1 aligns across 9 bases. Germline assignment: CDR1 LNHDA and CDR2 SQIVND (reference sequence). V lost 2 bases and J lost 6; bases outside the gene matches: 8. CDR3 size: 16 residues.